These 10 T cell receptor beta chains share one sample of origin, sequenced in a study of blood T cells in healthy people across ages. Then a second PCR, running about 6 to 12 cycles, was carried out with a sample-barcoded 5' primer and a J-beta primer mix. In TCRdb, the 5' RACE reads were re-called with MiXCR into one record per CDR3 protein. The sample lists 1.5 million to 2 million distinct CDR3 sequences, roughly 28% seen once, with more than 6% in the top ten. Sequencing used blood. The origin of the receptors is a woman aged 30 to 39 in good health.

The rearrangement joins TRBV9 to TRBJ1-6; D unresolved. The CDR3 contains 14 residues. CDR1 and CDR2 (germline): SGDLS, YYNGEE. Trimming removed 3 bases at V and 8 bases at J, with 12 bases between. CDR3 nucleotides: TGTGCCAGCAGCGCCCAGGAAACGGATTCACCCCTCCACTTT. Protein product: CASSAQETDSPLHF.

This clonotype was seen only a few times. The chain couples TRBV20-1 to TRBJ1-6, with TRBD1 matching 10 bases. With V trimmed by 4 bases and J by 7 bases, 7 bases remained unmatched. The CDR3 runs to 15 residues. Germline V gives CDR1 DFQATT, CDR2 SNEGSKA (reference sequence). The CDR3 DNA reads TGCAGTGCTACCGGGACAGGGGACCTGAATTCACCCCTCCACTTT. This gives the protein CSATGTGDLNSPLHF.

The sample holds a few counts of this clonotype. V and J are TRBV12-3 or TRBV12-4 and TRBJ2-1; no clear D. The CDR3 has 14 residues. V was trimmed by 6 bases and J by 3 bases, leaving 12 bases between them. CDR3 sequence: CASSLPFSYNEQFF. CDR3 nucleotide sequence: TGTGCCAGCAGCTTGCCTTTCAGCTACAATGAGCAGTTCTTC.

This clonotype was found many times. The CDR3 protein is CSASDGYEQYF. CDR3 nucleotide sequence: TGCAGCGCTTCGGACGGGTACGAGCAGTACTTC. V gene TRBV29-1 combines with J gene TRBJ2-7; D is undetermined. Trimming cost V 7 bases and J 4 bases, with 11 bases left between them. Germline lookup yields CDR1 SQVTM and CDR2 ANQGSEA. The CDR3 totals 11 residues.

The V call is TRBV7-7, the J call TRBJ1-2, with D unclear. The CDR3 spans 13 residues. The ends were cut back, 3 bases at V and 4 bases at J, with 9 bases in the middle. Per the germline V gene, CDR1 is SSHAT and CDR2 is FNYEAQ (reference sequence). The CDR3 reads CASSFVDCYGYTF. As DNA, the CDR3 is TGTGCCAGCAGCTTTGTTGACTGCTATGGCTACACCTTC. The variable domain in full, with the rest retrieved from reference TRBV7-7 and TRBJ1-2, is GAGVSQSPRYKVTKRGQDVTLRCDPISSHATLYWYQQALGQGPEFLTYFNYEAQPDKSGLPSDRFSAERPEGSISTLTIQRTEQRDSAMYRCASSFVDCYGYTFGSGTRLTVV.

As for this clonotype: A clone one base away is much larger, so this may be a read error. The genes are TRBV29-1 and TRBJ1-2; 12 nucleotides agree with TRBD1. With V trimmed by 8 bases and J by 2 bases, 12 bases remained unmatched. The CDR3 has 16 amino acids. CDR1 is SQVTM and CDR2 is ANQGSEA in the germline V gene. CDR3 sequence reads: CSSSLRDRGQNYGYTF. CDR3 bases: TGCAGCTCATCCCTCCGGGACAGGGGGCAAAACTATGGCTACACCTTC.

The chain is built from TRBV28 and TRBJ2-1; the D call may be TRBD1 or TRBD2 (5 bases each). Germline V gives CDR1 MDHEN, CDR2 SYDVKM. The ends were cut back, 7 bases at V and 0 bases at J, with 16 bases in the middle. The CDR3 contains 16 residues. CDR3 residues: CASIPPGARSYNEQFF. CDR3 coding DNA: TGTGCCAGCATCCCCCCCGGGGCCCGCTCCTACAATGAGCAGTTCTTC.

The chain carries TRBV7-2 and TRBJ2-5; 13 bases agree with TRBD2. V was clipped by 6 bases and J by 11 bases; unmatched bases: 12. This CDR3 is built from 15 residues. Germline V gene lookup returns CDR1 SGHTA and CDR2 FQGNSA. Written as DNA, the CDR3 is TGTGCCAGCAGGCCGGGACTAGCGGGATTCAATGAGCAGTACTTC. This translates into CASRPGLAGFNEQYF.

In its sample, this clonotype was seen a few times. The genes are TRBV5-5 and TRBJ2-5; D gene uncertain. With 0 bases removed from V and 4 bases from J, the gap between germline ends came to 16 bases. Germline CDR1 reads SGHKS; CDR2 reads YYEKEE (reference sequence). The CDR3 is 16 residues long. This CDR3 is CASSLEFASRSETQYF. The CDR3 DNA is TGTGCCAGCAGCTTGGAATTTGCGAGCAGATCAGAGACCCAGTACTTC.

As for this clonotype: One end of the junction is discordant with germline, which a read error may explain. This chain joins TRBV12-3 or TRBV12-4 and TRBJ2-1, with a weak D call TRBD1 (6 bases). The CDR3 covers 15 residues. Written as DNA, the CDR3 is TGTGTCAGCAGTTTTTGGGGGCGTCATTACAATGAGCAGTTCTTC. It specifies CVSSFWGRHYNEQFF.